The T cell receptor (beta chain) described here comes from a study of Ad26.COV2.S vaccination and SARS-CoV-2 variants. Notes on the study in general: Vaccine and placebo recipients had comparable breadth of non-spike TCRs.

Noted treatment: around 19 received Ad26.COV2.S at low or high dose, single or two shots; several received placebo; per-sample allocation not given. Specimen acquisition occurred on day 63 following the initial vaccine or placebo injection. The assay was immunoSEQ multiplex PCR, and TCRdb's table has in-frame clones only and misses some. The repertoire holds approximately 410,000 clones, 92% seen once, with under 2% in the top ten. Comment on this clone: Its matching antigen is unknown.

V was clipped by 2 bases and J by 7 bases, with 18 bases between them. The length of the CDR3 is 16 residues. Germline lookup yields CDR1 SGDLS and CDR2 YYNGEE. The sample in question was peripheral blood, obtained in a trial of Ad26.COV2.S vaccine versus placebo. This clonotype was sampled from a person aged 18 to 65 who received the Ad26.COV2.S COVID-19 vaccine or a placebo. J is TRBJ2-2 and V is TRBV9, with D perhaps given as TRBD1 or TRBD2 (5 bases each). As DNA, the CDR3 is TGTGCCAGCAGCGTGGGGGAGCTACTTTTGAACGGGGAGCTGTTTTTT. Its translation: CASSVGELLLNGELFF.